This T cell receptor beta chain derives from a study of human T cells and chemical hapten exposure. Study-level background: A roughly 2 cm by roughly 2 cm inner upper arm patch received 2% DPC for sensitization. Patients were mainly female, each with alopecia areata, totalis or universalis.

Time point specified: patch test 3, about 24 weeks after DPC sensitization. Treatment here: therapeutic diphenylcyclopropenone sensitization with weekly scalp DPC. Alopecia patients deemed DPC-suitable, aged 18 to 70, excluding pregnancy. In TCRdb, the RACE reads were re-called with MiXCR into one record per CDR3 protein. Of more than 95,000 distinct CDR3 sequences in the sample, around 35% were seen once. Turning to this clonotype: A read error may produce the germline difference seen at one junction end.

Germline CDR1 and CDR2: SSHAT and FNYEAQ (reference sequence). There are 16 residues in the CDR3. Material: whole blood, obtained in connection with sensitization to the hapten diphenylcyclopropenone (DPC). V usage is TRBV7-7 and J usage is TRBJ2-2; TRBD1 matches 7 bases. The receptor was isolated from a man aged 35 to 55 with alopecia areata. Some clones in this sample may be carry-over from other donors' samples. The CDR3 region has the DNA TGTGCTAGCAGCCCAACGACCCCGACAGGGCCCGGGGAGCTGTTTTTT. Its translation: CASSPTTPTGPGELFF.